The source of this T cell receptor (beta chain) is a study of monozygotic twins with cystic fibrosis. About the study: With around 14 PCR cycles, barcoded libraries came from roughly 3 micrograms of fragmented DNA. The study, taken as a whole, reports: Co-twins had the most similar V usage for 13 of 16 pairs, J for 8. Unrelated CF individuals shared fewer identical clonotypes than monozygotic CF twins.

Libraries were prepared by immunoSEQ multiplex PCR; TCRdb keeps only in-frame clonotypes and omits some of them. Of roughly 29,000 clones listed, about 82% are singletons. The germline V gene has CDR1 SEHNR and CDR2 FQNEAQ (reference sequence). This CDR3 region has 14 residues. V was shortened by 5 bases and J by 1 base, with 9 bases between the two germline ends. To note about this clone: Its antigen is unknown.

This clonotype originated in a girl aged 2 to 10 with cystic fibrosis. The sample taken for sequencing was blood. This sequence joins TRBV7-9 and TRBJ1-5, with D unresolved. The CDR3 spells CASSHARSNQPQHF. The CDR3 nucleotides are TGTGCCAGCAGCCACGCTAGAAGCAATCAGCCCCAGCATTTT.